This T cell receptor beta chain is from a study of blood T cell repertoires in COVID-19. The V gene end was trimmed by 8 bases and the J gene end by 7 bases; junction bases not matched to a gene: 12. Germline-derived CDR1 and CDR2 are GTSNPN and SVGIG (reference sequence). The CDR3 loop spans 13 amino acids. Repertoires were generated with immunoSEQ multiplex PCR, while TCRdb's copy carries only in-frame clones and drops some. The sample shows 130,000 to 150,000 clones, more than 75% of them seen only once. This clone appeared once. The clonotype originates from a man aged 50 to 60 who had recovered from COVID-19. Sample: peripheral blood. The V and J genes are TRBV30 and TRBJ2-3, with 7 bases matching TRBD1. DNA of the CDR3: TGTGCCCTGAACGAAAGGGGGCAAAATACGCAGTATTTT. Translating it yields CALNERGQNTQYF.